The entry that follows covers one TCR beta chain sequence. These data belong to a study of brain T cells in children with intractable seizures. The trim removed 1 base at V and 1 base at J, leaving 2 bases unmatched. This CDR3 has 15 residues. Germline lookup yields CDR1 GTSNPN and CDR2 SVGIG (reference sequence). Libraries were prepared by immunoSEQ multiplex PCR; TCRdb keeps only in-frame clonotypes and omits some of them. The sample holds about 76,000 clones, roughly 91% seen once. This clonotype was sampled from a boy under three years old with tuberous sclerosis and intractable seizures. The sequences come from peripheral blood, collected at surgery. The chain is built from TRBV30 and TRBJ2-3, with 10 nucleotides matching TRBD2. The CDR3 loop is CAWSGGLAGTDTQYF. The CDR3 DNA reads TGTGCCTGGAGTGGAGGACTAGCGGGCACAGATACGCAGTATTTT.